This record looks at one T cell receptor (beta chain) sequence and its context. Its antigen is still unknown. The sample originates from a study of metastatic and nonmetastatic thyroid tumors. TCRdb reprocessed the PCR reads via MiXCR. Of 3,000 to 4,500 clones listed, about 40% are singletons. The CDR3 loop spans 15 amino acids. Trimming stripped 4 bases from V and 5 bases from J, with 18 bases between. Germline CDR1 reads SEHNR; CDR2 reads FQNEAQ (reference sequence). General study points: Malignant thyroid tumors reportedly had TCR beta diversity that was significantly higher than in benign nodules, in blood and tumor.

Before thyroid surgery, none of the patients had received any treatment. This TCR was sampled from a male donor with papillary thyroid cancer or a benign thyroid nodule (not recorded which). Some clones in this sample may be carry-over from other donors' samples. Sample: adjacent normal tissue. V usage is TRBV7-9 and J usage is TRBJ2-7; D may be TRBD1 (5 bases). The CDR3 DNA sequence: TGTGCCAGCAGCTCCCGACATGGGGCATTGGACGAGCAGTACTTC. It encodes CASSSRHGALDEQYF.